These 7 T cell receptor beta chains share one sample of origin, sequenced in a study of blood T cell repertoires in COVID-19. Some clones are missing from TCRdb's copy, which holds only in-frame ones; the method was immunoSEQ multiplex PCR. The sample has tens of thousands of clones, under 85% seen once. The source material was peripheral blood. Source of these receptors: a man aged 60 to 69 with acute or convalescent COVID-19.

This chain joins TRBV7-2 and TRBJ2-3, with TRBD2 identical over 7 bases. There are 16 residues in the CDR3. Germline V CDR1 and CDR2: SGHTA, FQGNSA. V dropped 5 bases and J dropped 1; count of bases not matched to a gene: 9. The CDR3 DNA reads TGTGCCAGCAGCCTCGTCAGGGCGGGGGGCACAGATACGCAGTATTTT. It translates to CASSLVRAGGTDTQYF.

This clone was seen more than once but under ten times. J is TRBJ1-1 and V is TRBV6-5; unclear D gene. Germline V gene sequence: CDR1 MNHEY, CDR2 SVGAGI. Trimming cost V 4 bases and J 0 bases, with 15 bases left between them. This CDR3 is 16 amino acids long. CDR3 nucleotides: TGTGCCAGCAGTTTCCTCAGCCGGGGAATGAACACTGAAGCTTTCTTT. Translating it yields CASSFLSRGMNTEAFF.

This chain uses TRBV2 with TRBJ2-3; TRBD2 matches at 10 bases. CDR3 length equals 15 residues. From germline, CDR1 is SNHLY and CDR2 FYNNEI. Trimming took 4 bases from V and 2 from J; bases not matched to a gene: 3. The CDR3 DNA is TGTGCCAGCAGTGTGCTAGCGGGGGTCACAGATACGCAGTATTTT. Translated, it gives CASSVLAGVTDTQYF.

This rearrangement joins TRBV6-2 or TRBV6-3 to TRBJ1-2; 8 nucleotides agree with TRBD1. With V trimmed by 0 bases and J by 2 bases, 11 bases remained unmatched. Looked up from germline, CDR1 is MNHEY and CDR2 is SVGEGT. The CDR3 spans 18 residues. Written as DNA, the CDR3 is TGTGCCAGCAGTTACTCGTTCAGGGGGCGTACATGGAACTATGGCTACACCTTC. This translates into CASSYSFRGRTWNYGYTF.

Of note for this clone: The sample holds other DNA sequences that translate to the same CDR3. J is TRBJ2-7 and V is TRBV6-5, with 8 bases that match TRBD1. V lost 6 bases to trimming and J lost 1 base; unmatched junction nucleotides: 5. CDR3 length equals 14 residues. Per germline, CDR1 MNHEY and CDR2 SVGAGI. CDR3 DNA sequence: TGTGCCAGCAGGGGACAGGCCCCATCCTACGAGCAGTACTTC. It encodes CASRGQAPSYEQYF.

The chain employs TRBV4-3 and TRBJ1-1, with 9 bases that match TRBD1. The V segment lost 4 bases and the J segment 3 bases; nucleotides outside the gene matches: 9. The length of the CDR3 is 16 residues. The germline gives CDR1 LGHNA, CDR2 YSLEER. CDR3 in DNA: TGCGCCAGCAGCCGAGAACCGACAGGGGGGGACACTGAAGCTTTCTTT. Its translation: CASSREPTGGDTEAFF.

This chain uses TRBV19 with TRBJ2-7; D may be TRBD1 (6 bases). The CDR3 runs 13 residues. V lost 5 bases, J lost 3 bases, and 11 bases lay in between. Germline CDR1 and CDR2: LNHDA and SQIVND (reference sequence). This CDR3 is CASSAKTGYEQYF. The CDR3 DNA sequence: TGTGCCAGTAGTGCTAAGACAGGCTACGAGCAGTACTTC. The full variable domain, with the rest looked up from reference TRBV19 and TRBJ2-7, is DGGITQSPKYLFRKEGQNVTLSCEQNLNHDAMYWYRQDPGQGLRLIYYSQIVNDFQKGDIAEGYSVSREKKESFPLTVTSAQKNPTAFYLCASSAKTGYEQYFGPGTRLTVT.